This T cell receptor (beta chain) emerged from a study of CD8+ T cells in alopecia areata. Trimming left V 5 bases short and J 0 bases short, with 11 bases between. CDR1 is MNHNS, CDR2 SASEGT, per germline. The CDR3 runs 14 residues. Once RNA had been extracted, it was reverse transcribed into cDNA to act as the sequencing template. Only in-frame clones appear in the TCRdb table, and some are missing; sequencing was by immunoSEQ multiplex PCR. The repertoire includes fewer than 200,000 clones, about 66% of them detected once, and 11% sits in the top ten. V usage is TRBV6-1 and J usage is TRBJ2-7, with D possibly being TRBD2 (5 bases). This sequence originates from a human donor with alopecia areata. The starting material was CD8+ T cells sorted from blood, obtained at week 0. The CDR3 sequence: CASSPRGSSYEQYF. CDR3 nucleotides: TGTGCCAGCAGTCCCCGGGGTTCCTCCTACGAGCAGTACTTC.